The 30 T cell receptor beta chains below were found in one sample sequenced in a study of OX40 agonist ivuxolimab in advanced cancers. Some clones are missing from TCRdb's copy, which holds only in-frame ones; the method was immunoSEQ multiplex PCR. The table shows tens of thousands of clones, with around 80% occurring only once. Here the sequenced sample was CD4+ or CD8+ T cells sorted from blood, taken in a trial of the OX40 agonist ivuxolimab. The source is an adult with an advanced solid tumor such as melanoma, head and neck, liver or kidney cancer.

The chain's CDR3 is CASSRVPREFPYEQYF. CDR3 sequence (DNA): TGCGCCAGCAGCCGGGTACCCCGGGAGTTCCCCTACGAGCAGTACTTC. This sequence joins TRBV5-1 and TRBJ2-7; a possible D gene is TRBD2 (6 bases). CDR1 SGHRS and CDR2 YFSETQ come from the germline V gene. The V end was cut by 4 bases, the J end by 2 bases, with 19 bases between. The CDR3 spans 16 residues.

This chain links TRBV18 with TRBJ1-2; D not certain. V lost 3 bases, J lost 5 bases, and 10 bases lay in between. The CDR3 runs 13 residues. The V gene's germline CDR1 is KGHSH and CDR2 LQKENI. The CDR3 DNA reads TGTGCCAGCTCACCTGCCGGATTATATGGCTACACCTTC. Amino acids: CASSPAGLYGYTF.

This chain uses TRBV18 with TRBJ1-2; 8 nucleotides line up with TRBD1. Germline assignment: CDR1 KGHSH and CDR2 LQKENI. There are 13 residues in the CDR3. The ends lost 4 bases at V and 4 bases at J; junction bases unmatched: 2. The CDR3, as DNA: TGTGCCAGCTCACTCGACAGGGGCTATGGCTACACCTTC. Translation: CASSLDRGYGYTF. Full variable domain (rest looked up from reference TRBV18 and TRBJ1-2): NAGVMQNPRHLVRRRGQEARLRCSPMKGHSHVYWYRQLPEEGLKFMVYLQKENIIDESGMPKERFSAEFPKEGPSILRIQQVVRGDSAAYFCASSLDRGYGYTFGSGTRLTVV.

The chain carries TRBV7-9 and TRBJ2-7; TRBD1 matches 10 bases. Per the germline V gene, CDR1 is SEHNR and CDR2 is FQNEAQ (reference sequence). V shed 2 bases, J shed 6 bases, and the junction held 1 base outside the gene matches. This CDR3 spans 13 amino acids. The CDR3 coding sequence is TGTGCCAGCAGCTTACGGACAGGGGGCGAGCAGTACTTC. It is translated as CASSLRTGGEQYF. Based on the CDR3 plus reference TRBV7-9 and TRBJ2-7, the full variable domain is DTGVSQNPRHKITKRGQNVTFRCDPISEHNRLYWYRQTLGQGPEFLTYFQNEAQLEKSRLLSDRFSAERPKGSFSTLEIQRTEQGDSAMYLCASSLRTGGEQYFGPGTRLTVT.

The table lists this clone with a count of one. This rearrangement joins TRBV27 to TRBJ2-7; D is possibly TRBD1 (5 bases). Trimming took off 7 bases at V and 5 bases at J, with 18 bases between the two ends. CDR3 length: 14 amino acids. CDR1 and CDR2 (germline): MNHEY, SMNVEV (reference sequence). Written as DNA, the CDR3 is TGTGCCAGCACAAACGGTCGCAGGGTCGACGAGCAGTACTTC. Its protein is CASTNGRRVDEQYF.

The V and J genes are TRBV18 and TRBJ2-3; TRBD2 matches 9 bases. J lost 2 bases, V lost 1 base, and 4 bases had no gene match. The CDR3 covers 16 residues. Germline CDR1 and CDR2: KGHSH and LQKENI. The CDR3 reads CASSPQTSGYTDTQYF. CDR3 nucleotides: TGTGCCAGCTCACCACAGACTAGCGGATACACAGATACGCAGTATTTT.

This chain joins TRBV10-3 and TRBJ2-5; D may be TRBD2 (6 bases). The DNA end is a closer match to TRBJ2-7, so the J assignment may be wrong. The CDR3 totals 16 residues. Looked up from germline, CDR1 is ENHRY and CDR2 is SYGVKD. The CDR3 DNA is TGTGCCATCAGTGAAAGCGGGTCGGGACTCTACCACGAGCAGTACTTC. Its protein is CAISESGSGLYHEQYF.

J is TRBJ1-1 and V is TRBV19; D remains unclear. The V and J ends lost 3 bases and 1 base respectively, with 6 bases between them. Germline values: CDR1 LNHDA, CDR2 SQIVND (reference sequence). The CDR3 consists of 13 residues. The CDR3, as DNA: TGTGCCAGTAGTATCGGTCCGAACACTGAAGCTTTCTTT. Translation gives CASSIGPNTEAFF.

V gene TRBV27 combines with J gene TRBJ2-7; 10 bases agree with TRBD1. This CDR3 is 15 amino acids long. Germline V gene lookup returns CDR1 MNHEY and CDR2 SMNVEV (reference sequence). With 3 bases clipped from V and 2 bases from J, the junction kept 4 bases outside the gene matches. The CDR3 spells CASSFSGTGAYEQYF. CDR3 bases: TGTGCCAGCAGTTTTTCCGGGACAGGGGCCTACGAGCAGTACTTC.

The genes are TRBV7-9 and TRBJ2-7; D not resolved. The CDR3 length is 17 residues. V lost 1 base to trimming and J lost 0 bases, with 16 bases between them. CDR1 and CDR2 from the germline V gene are SEHNR and FQNEAQ (reference sequence). The CDR3 DNA sequence: TGTGCCAGCAGCTTAGTTTCGGAAGGCCTTGGCTCCTACGAGCAGTACTTC. This codes for CASSLVSEGLGSYEQYF.

With regard to this clone: Sequence at one end of the junction differs from germline and may be a read error. This sample also contains other DNA sequences that code for the same CDR3. V usage is TRBV10-3 and J usage is TRBJ2-7; D assignment may be TRBD1 or TRBD2 (5 bases each). This CDR3 has 11 amino acids. Germline V lookup: CDR1 ENHRY, CDR2 SYGVKD. CDR3 sequence (DNA): TGTGCCATCAGTGTTAGGGACGAGCAGTATTTC. It codes for CAISVRDEQYF.

A remark on this clone: Other DNA sequences from this sample encode an identical CDR3 as well. The genes are TRBV29-1 and TRBJ2-7; D is perhaps TRBD1 or TRBD2 (6 bases each). V dropped 7 bases and J dropped 4 bases, with 26 bases sitting between them. The CDR3 runs to 16 residues. Germline CDR1 SQVTM, CDR2 ANQGSEA. This CDR3 reads CSADGGLGGGRYEQYF. The CDR3 bases are TGCAGCGCGGACGGGGGTTTGGGGGGCGGGCGATACGAGCAGTACTTC.

V gene TRBV18 combines with J gene TRBJ2-5; 8 positions match TRBD1. V lost 2 bases, J lost 3 bases, and 2 bases stayed unmatched. This CDR3 is built from 14 residues. The germline CDR1 and CDR2 sequences are KGHSH and LQKENI. CDR3 amino acids: CASSPATGEETQYF. In DNA, the CDR3 is TGTGCCAGCTCACCAGCGACAGGGGAAGAGACCCAGTACTTC.

This clone has more than one count but fewer than ten. This sequence joins TRBV7-2 and TRBJ2-1; no clear D gene. Germline V CDR1 and CDR2: SGHTA, FQGNSA. The CDR3 consists of 16 residues. With 5 bases removed from V and 7 bases from J, the gap between germline ends came to 21 bases. The CDR3 reads CASSPQLALSINEQFF. CDR3 nucleotides: TGTGCCAGCAGCCCCCAGCTCGCACTTAGCATAAATGAGCAGTTCTTC.

This sequence joins TRBV19 and TRBJ1-3, with TRBD1 matching over 8 bases. The V gene end was trimmed by 9 bases and the J gene end by 0 bases; junction bases not matched to a gene: 13. Germline V gives CDR1 LNHDA, CDR2 SQIVND (reference sequence). CDR3 length: 17 amino acids. This chain's CDR3 is CASGQGALAYSGNTIYF. The CDR3 coding sequence is TGTGCCAGCGGACAGGGAGCACTCGCTTACTCTGGAAACACCATATATTTT. Full variable domain (outside the CDR3, taken from reference TRBV19 and TRBJ1-3): DGGITQSPKYLFRKEGQNVTLSCEQNLNHDAMYWYRQDPGQGLRLIYYSQIVNDFQKGDIAEGYSVSREKKESFPLTVTSAQKNPTAFYLCASGQGALAYSGNTIYFGEGSWLTVV.

This sequence joins TRBV13 and TRBJ1-2, with no clear D. Germline lookup yields CDR1 PRHDT and CDR2 FYEKMQ (reference sequence). The germline V and J ends were trimmed by 6 bases and 0 bases, with 11 bases remaining between them. The CDR3 is 14 amino acids. This CDR3 reads CASRSTTANYGYTF. CDR3 DNA sequence: TGTGCCAGCAGATCAACAACAGCTAACTATGGCTACACCTTC. Filled out from reference TRBV13 and TRBJ1-2, the complete variable domain reads AAGVIQSPRHLIKEKRETATLKCYPIPRHDTVYWYQQGPGQDPQFLISFYEKMQSDKGSIPDRFSAQQFSDYHSELNMSSLELGDSALYFCASRSTTANYGYTFGSGTRLTVV.

The chain combines TRBV7-9 with TRBJ2-6; D is unclear. This CDR3 has 18 amino acids. CDR1 is SEHNR and CDR2 is FQNEAQ in the germline V gene (reference sequence). Trimming took 7 bases from V and 4 from J, leaving 23 bases between them. CDR3 loop: CASTPDSHPSLGANVLTF. CDR3 in DNA: TGTGCCAGCACCCCAGATAGCCATCCATCTCTGGGGGCCAACGTCCTGACTTTC.

V and J are TRBV19 and TRBJ2-7; 9 bases match TRBD2. The CDR3 runs 13 residues. The germline V gene encodes CDR1 LNHDA and CDR2 SQIVND (reference sequence). Losses at the gene ends were 6 bases for V and 6 bases for J; bases not matched to a gene: 6. DNA of the CDR3: TGTGCCAGTAGCTGGCGGGAGGGCGGCGAGCAGTACTTC. This gives the protein CASSWREGGEQYF.

The gene calls are TRBV19 and TRBJ1-1, with a tentative D call TRBD1 (5 bases). The V gene lost 4 bases and the J gene lost 0 bases, with 15 bases spanning the gap. Germline-derived CDR1 and CDR2 are LNHDA and SQIVND (reference sequence). The CDR3 covers 16 residues. CDR3 protein: CASSRTGRHLNTEAFF. CDR3 DNA: TGTGCCAGTAGTAGAACGGGGCGACACCTGAACACTGAAGCTTTCTTT.

V and J are TRBV18 and TRBJ2-5, with 7 nucleotides matching TRBD1. The CDR3 extends over 15 amino acids. Germline assignment: CDR1 KGHSH and CDR2 LQKENI. With V trimmed by 3 bases and J by 5 bases, 9 bases remained unmatched. CDR3 DNA: TGTGCCAGCTCACCCCTAAGGGGGCGCAGGGAGACCCAGTACTTC. As protein: CASSPLRGRRETQYF.

The chain links TRBV5-4 to TRBJ2-7; TRBD1 might be the D (8 bases). The CDR3 runs to 15 residues. With 4 bases removed from V and 6 bases from J, the gap between germline ends came to 20 bases. Germline CDR1 is SGHNT and CDR2 is YYREEE (reference sequence). The CDR3 protein is CASSPWDRREGEQYF. CDR3 bases: TGTGCCAGCAGCCCGTGGGACAGGAGGGAGGGCGAGCAGTACTTC.

This rearrangement joins TRBV27 to TRBJ1-2, with 8 nucleotides matching TRBD1. The germline V gene encodes CDR1 MNHEY and CDR2 SMNVEV (reference sequence). With 0 bases clipped from V and 2 bases from J, the junction kept 14 bases outside the gene matches. This CDR3 comprises 19 residues. This CDR3 is CASSLSAGTGVMRNYGYTF. CDR3 nucleotides: TGTGCCAGCAGTTTATCCGCAGGGACAGGAGTTATGCGGAACTATGGCTACACCTTC.

V usage is TRBV7-9 and J usage is TRBJ2-5, with 8 nucleotides matching TRBD1. V shed 2 bases, J shed 4 bases, and the junction held 3 bases outside the gene matches. CDR3 size: 14 residues. Per the germline V gene, CDR1 is SEHNR and CDR2 is FQNEAQ (reference sequence). CDR3 sequence reads: CASSLSGGRETQYF. The CDR3 DNA reads as TGTGCCAGCAGCTTATCAGGGGGCAGAGAGACCCAGTACTTC.

In its sample, this clone was seen once. The chain couples TRBV5-1 to TRBJ2-1, with no clear D. This CDR3 region has 14 residues. V dropped 1 base and J dropped 6 bases, with 11 bases sitting between them. Per germline, CDR1 SGHRS and CDR2 YFSETQ. CDR3 in DNA: TGCGCCAGCAGCTTGCTTAGCAGCCTCAATGAGCAGTTCTTC. Translated: CASSLLSSLNEQFF.

This chain links TRBV14 with TRBJ2-1, with a possible D match to TRBD2 (5 bases). Between the trimmed V and J ends, which lost 4 bases and 12 bases, there was a span of 16 bases. CDR3 length equals 13 residues. Germline CDR1 and CDR2: SGHDN and FVKESK. The CDR3 nucleotides are TGTGCCAGCAGCCGCCAAGGGAGCCCCTGGCAGTTCTTC. Translating it yields CASSRQGSPWQFF.

V is TRBV6-5 and J is TRBJ2-7, with D hard to call. Per the germline V gene, CDR1 is MNHEY and CDR2 is SVGAGI. The CDR3 is made up of 14 amino acids. Trimming took 0 bases from V and 4 from J, leaving 10 bases between them. CDR3 nucleotide sequence: TGTGCCAGCAGTTACTCGCACAGTAGGTACGAGCAGTACTTC. Its protein product is CASSYSHSRYEQYF.

This chain uses TRBV7-9 with TRBJ2-7; 10 bases align to TRBD1. Germline V lookup: CDR1 SEHNR, CDR2 FQNEAQ (reference sequence). V gave up 1 base and J gave up 6 bases; unmatched junction bases: 12. The CDR3 loop spans 17 amino acids. This CDR3 reads CASSLVTTGTGDGEQYF. In nucleotides, the CDR3 is TGTGCCAGCAGCTTAGTTACAACCGGGACAGGGGACGGCGAGCAGTACTTC.

The chain is built from TRBV5-4 and TRBJ2-5; 8 bases align to TRBD2. CDR3 length: 18 amino acids. Germline loops: CDR1 SGHNT, CDR2 YYREEE (reference sequence). The V segment lost 2 bases and the J segment 4 bases; nucleotides outside the gene matches: 16. CDR3 region: CASSLSSPTLSGGETQYF. CDR3 DNA sequence: TGTGCCAGCAGCTTATCTTCCCCCACCTTAAGCGGGGGAGAGACCCAGTACTTC.

The CDR3 DNA is TGTGCTTCGATGAAGGGGGGTAGCAATCAGCCCCAGCATTTT. This encodes CASMKGGSNQPQHF. This sequence joins TRBV2 and TRBJ1-5, with a weak D call TRBD1 (6 bases). Germline V gives CDR1 SNHLY, CDR2 FYNNEI. The CDR3 has 14 residues. Drawing the rest from reference TRBV2 and TRBJ1-5, the complete variable domain is EPEVTQTPSHQVTQMGQEVILRCVPISNHLYFYWYRQILGQKVEFLVSFYNNEISEKSEIFDDQFSVERPDGSNFTLKIRSTKLEDSAMYFCASMKGGSNQPQHFGDGTRLSIL.

V gene TRBV11-2 combines with J gene TRBJ1-2; 7 positions match TRBD1. This CDR3 spans 15 amino acids. Looked up from germline, CDR1 is SGHAT and CDR2 is FQNNGV. The V and J ends lost 7 bases and 7 bases, in that order; junction bases with no gene match: 15. This chain's CDR3 is CASTTVRGRWGGYTF. As DNA, the CDR3 is TGTGCCAGCACTACCGTCAGGGGGAGGTGGGGTGGCTACACCTTC.